The present TCR beta chain was sequenced within a study of cytomegalovirus exposure and HLA in healthy donors. Broader study findings: Altogether, 150 to 200 TCR beta chains were recorded as cytomegalovirus-associated. Most observed TCR sequences were rare, whereas some public TCRs were detected in many donors. For most subjects, TCR beta sequences were reported to predict HLA-A and HLA-B alleles with accuracy.

Germline CDR1 and CDR2: SGHAT and FQNNGV. This CDR3 comprises 15 residues. J was trimmed by 5 bases and V by 1 base; bases with no gene match: 6. As to this clone: Its antigen is currently unknown.

Amplification used 60 Vbeta primers and 13 Jbeta primers. This table comes from immunoSEQ multiplex PCR, and its TCRdb copy is limited to in-frame clones, with some not included. The repertoire has 250,000 to 350,000 clones, about nine tenths of them found once; the top ten carry 3.5% to 4%. The chain joins TRBV11-2 to TRBJ1-1; 8 bases are shared with TRBD1. The TCR comes from a man in his forties in good health and CMV-seropositive. Sequencing was performed on PBMCs. CDR3 nucleotide sequence: TGTGCCAGCAGCTTAGGCGGGACAGGACGGACTGAAGCTTTCTTT. Protein product: CASSLGGTGRTEAFF.